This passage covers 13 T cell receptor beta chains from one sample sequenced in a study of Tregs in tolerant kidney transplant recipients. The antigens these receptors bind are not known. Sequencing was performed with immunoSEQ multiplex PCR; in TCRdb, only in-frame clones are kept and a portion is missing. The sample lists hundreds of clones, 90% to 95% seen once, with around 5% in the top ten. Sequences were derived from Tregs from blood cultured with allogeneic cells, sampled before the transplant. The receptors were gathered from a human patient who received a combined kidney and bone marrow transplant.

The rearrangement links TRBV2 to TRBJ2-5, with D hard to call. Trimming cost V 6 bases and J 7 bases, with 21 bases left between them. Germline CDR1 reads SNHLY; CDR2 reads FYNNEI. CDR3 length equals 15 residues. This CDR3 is CASSQSTAWAGTQYF. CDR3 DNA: TGTGCCAGCAGCCAATCCACCGCTTGGGCAGGGACCCAGTACTTC.

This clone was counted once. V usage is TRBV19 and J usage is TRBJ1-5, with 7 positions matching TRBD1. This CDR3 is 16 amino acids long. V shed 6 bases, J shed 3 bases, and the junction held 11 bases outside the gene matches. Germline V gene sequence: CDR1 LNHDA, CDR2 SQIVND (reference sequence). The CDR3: CASRDVQGIYNQPQHF. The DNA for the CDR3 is TGTGCCAGTAGGGATGTACAGGGGATATACAATCAGCCCCAGCATTTT.

Here the CDR3 reads CASSSGSGTPTDTQYF. The CDR3 DNA sequence: TGTGCCAGCAGCTCTGGGTCAGGGACACCCACAGATACGCAGTATTTT. The chain combines TRBV7-3 with TRBJ2-3, with TRBD1 as a possible D gene (6 bases). Trimming left V 4 bases short and J 2 bases short, with 16 bases between. CDR1 is SGHTA and CDR2 is FQGTGA in the germline V gene. The CDR3 covers 16 residues.

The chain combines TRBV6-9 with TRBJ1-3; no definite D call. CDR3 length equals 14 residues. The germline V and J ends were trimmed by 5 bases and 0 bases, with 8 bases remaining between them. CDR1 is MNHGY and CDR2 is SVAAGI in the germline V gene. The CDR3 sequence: CASSVVGSGNTIYF. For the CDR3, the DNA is TGTGCCAGCAGTGTTGTCGGCTCTGGAAACACCATATATTTT.

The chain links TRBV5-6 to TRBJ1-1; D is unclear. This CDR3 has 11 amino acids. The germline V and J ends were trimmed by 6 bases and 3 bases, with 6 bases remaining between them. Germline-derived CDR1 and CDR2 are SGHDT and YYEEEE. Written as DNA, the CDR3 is TGTGCCAGCAACTCGTACACTGAAGCTTTCTTT. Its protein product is CASNSYTEAFF.

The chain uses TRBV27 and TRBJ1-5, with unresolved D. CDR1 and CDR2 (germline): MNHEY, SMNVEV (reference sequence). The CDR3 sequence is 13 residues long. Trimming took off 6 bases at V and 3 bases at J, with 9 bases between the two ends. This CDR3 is CASRRADNQPQHF. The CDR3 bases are TGTGCCAGCAGGAGGGCAGACAATCAGCCCCAGCATTTT.

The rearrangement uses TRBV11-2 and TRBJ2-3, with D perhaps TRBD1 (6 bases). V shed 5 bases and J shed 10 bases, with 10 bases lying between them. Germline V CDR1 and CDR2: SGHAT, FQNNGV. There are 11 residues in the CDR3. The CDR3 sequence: CASSPGVPQYF. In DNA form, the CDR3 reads TGTGCCAGCAGCCCAGGGGTTCCGCAGTATTTT. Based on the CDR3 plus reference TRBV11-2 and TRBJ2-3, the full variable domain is EAGVAQSPRYKIIEKRQSVAFWCNPISGHATLYWYQQILGQGPKLLIQFQNNGVVDDSQLPKDRFSAERLKGVDSTLKIQPAKLEDSAVYLCASSPGVPQYFGPGTRLTVL.

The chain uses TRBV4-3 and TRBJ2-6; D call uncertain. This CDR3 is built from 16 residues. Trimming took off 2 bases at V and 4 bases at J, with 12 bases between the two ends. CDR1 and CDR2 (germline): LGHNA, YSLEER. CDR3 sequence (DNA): TGCGCCAGCAGCCAAAATCTTGTTGAAGGGGCCAACGTCCTGACTTTC. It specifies CASSQNLVEGANVLTF.

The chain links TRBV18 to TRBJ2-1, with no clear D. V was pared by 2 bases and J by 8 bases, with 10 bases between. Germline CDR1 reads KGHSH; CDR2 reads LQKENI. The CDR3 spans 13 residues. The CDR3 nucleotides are TGTGCCAGCTCACCATCTGCCCCACATGAGCAGTTCTTC. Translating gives CASSPSAPHEQFF.

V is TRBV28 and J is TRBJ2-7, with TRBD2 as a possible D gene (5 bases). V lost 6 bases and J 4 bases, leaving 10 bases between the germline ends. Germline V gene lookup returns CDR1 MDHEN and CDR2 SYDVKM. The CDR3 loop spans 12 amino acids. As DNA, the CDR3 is TGTGCCAGCAGGGAGGATTTTTACGAGCAGTACTTC. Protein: CASREDFYEQYF.

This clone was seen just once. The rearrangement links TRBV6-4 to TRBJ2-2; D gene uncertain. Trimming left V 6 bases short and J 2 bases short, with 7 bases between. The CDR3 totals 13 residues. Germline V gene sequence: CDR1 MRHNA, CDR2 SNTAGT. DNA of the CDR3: TGTGCCAGCAGAGACGTAAACACCGGGGAGCTGTTTTTT. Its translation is CASRDVNTGELFF.

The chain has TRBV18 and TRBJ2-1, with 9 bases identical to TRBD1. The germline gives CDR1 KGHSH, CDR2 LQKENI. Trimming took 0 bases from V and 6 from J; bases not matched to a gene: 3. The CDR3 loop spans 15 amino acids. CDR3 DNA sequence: TGTGCCAGCTCACCACCCGGGACAGGGTTCAATGAGCAGTTCTTC. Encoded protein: CASSPPGTGFNEQFF.

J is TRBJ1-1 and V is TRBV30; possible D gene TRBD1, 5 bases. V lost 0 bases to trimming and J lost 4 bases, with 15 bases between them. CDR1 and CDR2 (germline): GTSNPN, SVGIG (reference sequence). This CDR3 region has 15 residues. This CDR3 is CAWSVRARDGTEAFF. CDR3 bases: TGTGCCTGGAGTGTACGGGCCAGGGATGGCACTGAAGCTTTCTTT.